Listed below are T cell receptor beta chains from one sample, sequenced in a study of post-analysis software for immune sequencing data. TCRdb re-analysed the PCR reads in MiXCR, keeping a single row per CDR3 protein. Among 600,000 to 700,000 distinct CDR3 sequences listed, 55% to 60% were seen once. The sequencing input was blood. These receptors originate from a girl aged 2 to 10 with multiple sclerosis. The CDR3 runs from the conserved cysteine through the conserved F or W. The order of the fields is CDR3 DNA, CDR3 protein, V gene, J gene, D gene, clone size. A D gene is named only where the DNA matches it firmly. Clone size is not always given. Where it is, it says once, few, many or a class for expanded clones.

CDR3nt: TGCAGCGTTGAACCAGGACAGCTGCAACCTTCCTACGAGCAGTACTTC
CDR3aa: CSVEPGQLQPSYEQYF
v_gene: TRBV29-1
j_gene: TRBJ2-7
d_gene: .
abundance: .

CDR3nt: TGCGCCAGCAGCGCACTAGGACACCCCTCCTACGAGCAGTACTTC
CDR3aa: CASSALGHPSYEQYF
v_gene: TRBV4-1
j_gene: TRBJ2-7
d_gene: .
abundance: few

CDR3nt: TGCAGTGCTGCCCCAACGGAGATCACAGATACGCAGTATTTT
CDR3aa: CSAAPTEITDTQYF
v_gene: TRBV20-1
j_gene: TRBJ2-3
d_gene: .
abundance: .

CDR3nt: TGTGCCAGCAAACAGGTGTTAGATACGCAGTATTTT
CDR3aa: CASKQVLDTQYF
v_gene: TRBV28
j_gene: TRBJ2-3
d_gene: .
abundance: few

CDR3nt: TGTGCCAGCAGCCCGACGGACAGGGCCGAGCAGTACTTC
CDR3aa: CASSPTDRAEQYF
v_gene: TRBV9
j_gene: TRBJ2-7
d_gene: TRBD1
abundance: .

CDR3nt: TGCAGTGCCGCGGCCGGGGGGGACGGAAAAGTTCCCCGGCCCCAGCATTTT
CDR3aa: CSAAAGGDGKVPRPQHF
v_gene: TRBV20-1
j_gene: TRBJ1-5
d_gene: .
abundance: .

CDR3nt: TGTGCCAGCAGCTTGGACACTGTGAACACTGAAGCTTTCTTT
CDR3aa: CASSLDTVNTEAFF
v_gene: TRBV11-2
j_gene: TRBJ1-1
d_gene: .
abundance: few

CDR3nt: TGTGCCACCAGCAAGGGACAGCCGGTTAATTCACCCCTCCACTTT
CDR3aa: CATSKGQPVNSPLHF
v_gene: TRBV15
j_gene: TRBJ1-6
d_gene: TRBD1
abundance: .

CDR3nt: TGTGCCAGCAGCTCGTTGACAGGGACCTACGAGCAGTACTTC
CDR3aa: CASSSLTGTYEQYF
v_gene: TRBV7-8
j_gene: TRBJ2-7
d_gene: TRBD1
abundance: few

CDR3nt: TGTGCCAGCAGCCCAGCACGTTCGGGACACCTAAACTATGGCTACACCTTC
CDR3aa: CASSPARSGHLNYGYTF
v_gene: TRBV9
j_gene: TRBJ1-2
d_gene: .
abundance: .

CDR3nt: TGTGCCAGCAGCGCGGGGGGGGACACCGCCTATGGCTACACCTTC
CDR3aa: CASSAGGDTAYGYTF
v_gene: TRBV9
j_gene: TRBJ1-2
d_gene: .
abundance: .

CDR3nt: TGTGCCAGCAGCATTAGCGGGAGGGGCACAGATACGCAGTATTTT
CDR3aa: CASSISGRGTDTQYF
v_gene: TRBV27
j_gene: TRBJ2-3
d_gene: TRBD2
abundance: .

CDR3nt: TGTGCCAGCAGCCAAGAGTCTTCACCCCTCCACTTT
CDR3aa: CASSQESSPLHF
v_gene: TRBV3-1
j_gene: TRBJ1-6
d_gene: .
abundance: .

CDR3nt: TGTGCCAGCAGCTTAGCCAGGACAGGCTACGAGCAGTACTTC
CDR3aa: CASSLARTGYEQYF
v_gene: TRBV7-4
j_gene: TRBJ2-7
d_gene: TRBD1
abundance: .

CDR3nt: TGTGCCAGCAGTTTGGCCGGGAGTGGCTACGAGCAGCACTTC
CDR3aa: CASSLAGSGYEQHF
v_gene: TRBV12-3/TRBV12-4
j_gene: TRBJ2-5
d_gene: .
abundance: .

CDR3nt: TGCGCCAGCTCGCGTGGCTCGGGACTTATCCAAGAGACCCAGTACTTC
CDR3aa: CASSRGSGLIQETQYF
v_gene: TRBV4-1
j_gene: TRBJ2-5
d_gene: .
abundance: few

CDR3nt: TGTGCCAGCAGCCAGGGGATAGGCGATGATGAGCAGTTCTTC
CDR3aa: CASSQGIGDDEQFF
v_gene: TRBV3-1
j_gene: TRBJ2-1
d_gene: .
abundance: once

CDR3nt: TGCAGCGTTGTAAGACAGGGGTACGGCAATGAGCAGTTCTTC
CDR3aa: CSVVRQGYGNEQFF
v_gene: TRBV29-1
j_gene: TRBJ2-1
d_gene: TRBD1
abundance: .

CDR3nt: TGTGCCAGCAGCTTAGCTAGCCCAGAATACAATGACCAGTGCTTC
CDR3aa: CASSLASPEYNDQCF
v_gene: TRBV7-6
j_gene: TRBJ2-1
d_gene: .
abundance: .

CDR3nt: TGTGCCAGCAGCCGTCGACTAGCGGGGAACACCGGGGAGCTGTTTTTT
CDR3aa: CASSRRLAGNTGELFF
v_gene: TRBV7-2
j_gene: TRBJ2-2
d_gene: TRBD2
abundance: .

CDR3nt: TGTGCCAGCAGTTTTGACACGCTCTATGGCTACACCTTC
CDR3aa: CASSFDTLYGYTF
v_gene: TRBV6-2/TRBV6-3
j_gene: TRBJ1-2
d_gene: .
abundance: .

CDR3nt: TGCAGTGCTTTTAGCCTCTACAATGAGCAGTTCTTC
CDR3aa: CSAFSLYNEQFF
v_gene: TRBV20-1
j_gene: TRBJ2-1
d_gene: .
abundance: once

CDR3nt: TGTGCCAGCAGACGACAGGGAGAGACCCAGTACTTC
CDR3aa: CASRRQGETQYF
v_gene: TRBV2
j_gene: TRBJ2-5
d_gene: TRBD1
abundance: few

CDR3nt: TGTGCCACCAGTGAAACCGGGACAAGAAATGAGCAGTTCTTC
CDR3aa: CATSETGTRNEQFF
v_gene: TRBV24-1
j_gene: TRBJ2-1
d_gene: .
abundance: .

CDR3nt: TGCAGTGCCGTAACAGGGACAACAGATACGCAGTATTTT
CDR3aa: CSAVTGTTDTQYF
v_gene: TRBV20-1
j_gene: TRBJ2-3
d_gene: .
abundance: .

CDR3nt: TGTGCCAGCAGTCCTGCTCTAGCGGGAGGTAGCACAGATACGCAGTATTTT
CDR3aa: CASSPALAGGSTDTQYF
v_gene: TRBV6-4
j_gene: TRBJ2-3
d_gene: TRBD2
abundance: .

CDR3nt: TGTGCCAGCAGCTTAGGGGGGGCAGGGAGGGCCGAGACCCAGTACTTC
CDR3aa: CASSLGGAGRAETQYF
v_gene: TRBV7-2
j_gene: TRBJ2-5
d_gene: .
abundance: .

CDR3nt: TGCGCCAGCAGCCAAGACTCACTAGCGGGGGAGCAGTTCTTC
CDR3aa: CASSQDSLAGEQFF
v_gene: TRBV4-1
j_gene: TRBJ2-1
d_gene: TRBD2
abundance: .